This T cell receptor beta chain was identified during a study of cytomegalovirus exposure and HLA in healthy donors. This clone was observed a few times. Researchers ran the PCR with 60 Vbeta and 13 Jbeta primers. Profiled with immunoSEQ multiplex PCR; TCRdb holds only in-frame clones, not every one. The sample lists 70,000 to 100,000 clones, around 81% occurring once. The germline V gene encodes CDR1 GTSNPN and CDR2 SVGIG (reference sequence). The germline V and J ends were trimmed by 0 bases and 10 bases, with 16 bases remaining between them. This CDR3 comprises 15 residues. Sample: PBMCs. This TCR derives from a man aged 18 to 29 in good health and CMV-seronegative. The V gene is TRBV30, the J gene TRBJ1-6, with D unclear. CDR3 coding DNA: TGTGCCTGGAGTGTACAGTCGGGGTTTGGGTCACCCCTCCACTTT. It encodes CAWSVQSGFGSPLHF.